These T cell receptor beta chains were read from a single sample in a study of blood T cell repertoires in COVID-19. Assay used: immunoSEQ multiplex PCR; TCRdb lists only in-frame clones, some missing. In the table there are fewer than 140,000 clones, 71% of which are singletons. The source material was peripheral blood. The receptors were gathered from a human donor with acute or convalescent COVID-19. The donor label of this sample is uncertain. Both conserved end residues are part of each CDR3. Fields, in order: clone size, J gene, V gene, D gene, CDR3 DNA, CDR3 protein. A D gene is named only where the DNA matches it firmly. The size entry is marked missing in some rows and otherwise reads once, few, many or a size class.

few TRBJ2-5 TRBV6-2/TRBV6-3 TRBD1 TGTGCCAGCAGTCCCTTGGGACAGGGCAGGGAGACCCAGTACTTC CASSPLGQGRETQYF
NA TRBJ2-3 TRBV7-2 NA TGTGCCAGCAGACAGGGTAGCACAGATACGCAGTATTTT CASRQGSTDTQYF
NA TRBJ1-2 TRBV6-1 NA TGTGCCAGCAGTGACCTTAGGGGGAACTATGGCTACACCTTC CASSDLRGNYGYTF
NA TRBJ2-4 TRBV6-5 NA TGTGCCAGTCGCAGGTCCCCACAAAACATTCAGTACTTC CASRRSPQNIQYF
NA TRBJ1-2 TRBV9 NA TGTGCCAGCAGCACCAACTTGTATGGCTACACCTTC CASSTNLYGYTF
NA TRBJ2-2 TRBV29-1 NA TGCAGCGTCAACAGGGCCGGGGAGCTGTTTTTT CSVNRAGELFF
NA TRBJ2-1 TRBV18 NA TGTGCCAGCTCACTCCGGGACACCACCTACAATGAGCAGTTCTTC CASSLRDTTYNEQFF
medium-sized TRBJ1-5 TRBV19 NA TGTGCCAGTAGTATGCGGCTCAATCAGCCCCAGCATTTT CASSMRLNQPQHF
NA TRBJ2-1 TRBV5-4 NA TGTGCCAGCAGCTTGGTGCTAGAGGAGCAGTTCTTC CASSLVLEEQFF
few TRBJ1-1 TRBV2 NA TGTGCCAGCAGCCAAGGGGAGAACACTGAAGCTTTCTTT CASSQGENTEAFF
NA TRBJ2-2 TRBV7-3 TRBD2 TGTGCCAGCAGCTTATCTCCTAGCGGGGGCTCCGGGGAGCTGTTTTTT CASSLSPSGGSGELFF
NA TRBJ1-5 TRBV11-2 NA TGTGCCAGCAGCTTAGGGAGGGCGGGTCAGCCCCAGCATTTT CASSLGRAGQPQHF
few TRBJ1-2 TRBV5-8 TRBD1 TGTGCCAGCACCGAAAGGGGACAGGTCTATGGCTACACCTTC CASTERGQVYGYTF
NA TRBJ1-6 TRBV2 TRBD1 TGTGCCAGCAGGGGGGACAGAAGTAATTCACCCCTCCACTTT CASRGDRSNSPLHF
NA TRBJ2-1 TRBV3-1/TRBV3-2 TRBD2 TGTGCCAGCAGCCAAGATCGTAGCGGGGACGGTGAGCAGTTCTTC CASSQDRSGDGEQFF
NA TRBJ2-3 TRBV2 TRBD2 TGTGCCAGCAGTGAAGTAGCGGGGGGTAAAACTAGCACAGATACGCAGTATTTT CASSEVAGGKTSTDTQYF
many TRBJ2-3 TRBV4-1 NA TGCGCCAGCAGCCCATTCAGCGGATCTAGCACAGATACGCAGTATTTT CASSPFSGSSTDTQYF
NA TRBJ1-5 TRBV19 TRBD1 TGTGCCACCACCCCGGGACAGGGGTTGGGCAATCAGCCCCAGCATTTT CATTPGQGLGNQPQHF
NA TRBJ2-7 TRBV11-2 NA TGTGCCAGCAGTTTTCACTCAGGGTCCTACGAGCAGTACTTC CASSFHSGSYEQYF
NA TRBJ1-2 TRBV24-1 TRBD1 TGTGCCACCAGTGATGGGGGACAGGGAGGGTATGGCTACACCTTC CATSDGGQGGYGYTF
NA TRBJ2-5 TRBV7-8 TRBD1 TGTGCCAGCAGCTCGACAGGGTTCCAAGAGACCCAGTACTTC CASSSTGFQETQYF
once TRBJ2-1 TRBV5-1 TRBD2 TGCGCCAGCACTGTTAGCGGGATATCCTACAATGAGCAGTTCTTC CASTVSGISYNEQFF
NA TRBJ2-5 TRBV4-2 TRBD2 TGTGCCAGCAGCCAAAATTTAGCGGGGACGGTTGGCGAGACCCAGTACTTC CASSQNLAGTVGETQYF
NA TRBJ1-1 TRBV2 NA TGTGCCAGCAGTTTACAGGGTATCCCTGAAGCTTTCTTT CASSLQGIPEAFF
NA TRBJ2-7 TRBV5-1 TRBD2 TGCGCCAGCAGCACGGTTCCGGGACTAGGTTCGAACGAGCAGTACTTC CASSTVPGLGSNEQYF
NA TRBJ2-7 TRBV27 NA TGTGCCAGCAGTTCCCCCGAGAGGCGCCAATCCTACGAGCAGTACTTC CASSSPERRQSYEQYF
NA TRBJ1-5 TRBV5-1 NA TGCGCCAGCAGCCCGGGTATGGGGCCCCAGCATTTT CASSPGMGPQHF
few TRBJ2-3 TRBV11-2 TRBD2 TGTGCCAGCAGTCGCGCCGGGACTAGCGGAACAGATACGCAGTATTTT CASSRAGTSGTDTQYF
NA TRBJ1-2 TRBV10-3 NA TGTGCCATGGGGCCAGGGGCTTCCTATGGCTACACCTTC CAMGPGASYGYTF
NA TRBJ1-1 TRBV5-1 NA TGCGCCAGCAGCTTGGGGGGAGAGTCGGACACTGAAGCTTTCTTT CASSLGGESDTEAFF
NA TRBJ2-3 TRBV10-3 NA TGTGCCATCAGCCGAACCAAAGCGGGCCCCACAGATACGCAGTATTTT CAISRTKAGPTDTQYF
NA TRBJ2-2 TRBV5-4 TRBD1 TGTGCCAGCAGCCCCCCCGGGACAGGGGGGACCGGGGAGCTGTTTTTT CASSPPGTGGTGELFF
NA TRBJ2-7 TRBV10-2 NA TGCGCCAGCCGGGACACCATCTCCTACGAGCAGTACTTC CASRDTISYEQYF
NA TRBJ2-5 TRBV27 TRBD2 TGTGCCAGCAGTTTCACTAGCGGGCGCGACCAAGAGACCCAGTACTTC CASSFTSGRDQETQYF
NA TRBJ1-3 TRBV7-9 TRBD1 TGTGCCAGCAGCGCGTGGGACAGAGGAAACACCATATATTTT CASSAWDRGNTIYF
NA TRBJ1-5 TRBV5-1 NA TGCGCCAGCAGCAAAGACACTGATCAGCCCCAGCATTTT CASSKDTDQPQHF
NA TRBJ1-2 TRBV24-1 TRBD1 TGTGCCACCAGTGATGCAATCGGGACAGATGGCTACACCTTC CATSDAIGTDGYTF
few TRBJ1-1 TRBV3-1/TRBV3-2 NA TGTGCCACCTCGGGCAGGGGGAACACTGAAGCTTTCTTT CATSGRGNTEAFF
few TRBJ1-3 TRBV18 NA TGTGCCAGCTCACCAGATACCGGGACTGCTGGAAACACCATATATTTT CASSPDTGTAGNTIYF
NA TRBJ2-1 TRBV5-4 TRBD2 TGTGCCAGCAGCTTTAGGACTAGCGGAGGCATTCTGAATGAGCAGTTCTTC CASSFRTSGGILNEQFF
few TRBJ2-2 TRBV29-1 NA TGCAGCGTGGAGGGATCTAACACCGGGGAGCTGTTTTTT CSVEGSNTGELFF
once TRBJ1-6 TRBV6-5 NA TGTGCCAGCAGTTACCCGAATTCACCCCTCCACTTT CASSYPNSPLHF
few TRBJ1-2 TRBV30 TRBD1 TGTGCCTGGAGTCAACAGGGGCGCTATGGCTACACCTTC CAWSQQGRYGYTF
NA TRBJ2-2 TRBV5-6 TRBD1 TGTGCCAGCAGCTTGGAGTGGACAGGGTCCCCCGGGGAGCTGTTTTTT CASSLEWTGSPGELFF
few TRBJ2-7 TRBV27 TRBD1 TGTGCCAGCAGTTTATCTCCCCGGACAGGGCACTACGAGCAGTACTTC CASSLSPRTGHYEQYF
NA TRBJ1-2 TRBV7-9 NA TGTGCCAGCAGCTTAGCGGCCAGGCAGTCCTATGGCTACACCTTC CASSLAARQSYGYTF
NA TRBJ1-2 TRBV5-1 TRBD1 TGCGCCAGCAGCTTGTCCTCGACAGGGGGATCCTATGGCTACACCTTC CASSLSSTGGSYGYTF
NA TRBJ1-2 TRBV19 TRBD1 TGTGCCAGTAGTATTGGACAGGGCTATGGCTACACCTTC CASSIGQGYGYTF
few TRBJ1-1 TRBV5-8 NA TGTGCCAGCAGTCATTGGGTTACAGGGTACACTGAAGCTTTCTTT CASSHWVTGYTEAFF
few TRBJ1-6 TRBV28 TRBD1 TGTGCCAGCCTCGAGGGGACAGGAAATAATTCACCCCTCCACTTT CASLEGTGNNSPLHF
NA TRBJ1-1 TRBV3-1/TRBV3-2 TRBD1 TGTGCCAGCAGCTTGCCGACAGGGGGCGCGTACACTGAAGCTTTCTTT CASSLPTGGAYTEAFF
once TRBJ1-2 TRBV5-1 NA TGCGCCAGCAGCTTGGCCAACGGGATATCCGGCGGCTACACCTTC CASSLANGISGGYTF
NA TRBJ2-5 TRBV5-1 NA TGCGCCAGCAGCGCACAGGCCGCCGGGGAGACCCAGTACTTC CASSAQAAGETQYF
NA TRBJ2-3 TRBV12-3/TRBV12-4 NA TGTGCCAGCAGCAACACAGATACGCAGTATTTT CASSNTDTQYF
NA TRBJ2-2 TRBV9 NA TGTGCCAGCAGCGCGAGCAGGGTAAACACCGGGGAGCTGTTTTTT CASSASRVNTGELFF
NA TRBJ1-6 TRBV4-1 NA TGCGCCAGCAGCCAAGCGACAAGTTATAATTCACCCCTCCACTTT CASSQATSYNSPLHF
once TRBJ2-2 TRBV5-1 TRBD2 TGCGCCAGCAGCTTGGAGAGTCTAGCGGGGGGGCGAGTCACCGGGGAGCTGTTTTTT CASSLESLAGGRVTGELFF
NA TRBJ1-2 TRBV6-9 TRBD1 TGTGCCAGAATAGGGGGCCAGGGCGGCTACACCTTC CARIGGQGGYTF
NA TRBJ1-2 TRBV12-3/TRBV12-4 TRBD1 TGTGCCAGCAGTTTTGGCAGGGGGTATGGCTACACCTTC CASSFGRGYGYTF
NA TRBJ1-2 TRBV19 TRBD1 TGTGCCAGTAGTCCCCGGGACAGGGGGCAGCAATATGGCTACACCTTC CASSPRDRGQQYGYTF